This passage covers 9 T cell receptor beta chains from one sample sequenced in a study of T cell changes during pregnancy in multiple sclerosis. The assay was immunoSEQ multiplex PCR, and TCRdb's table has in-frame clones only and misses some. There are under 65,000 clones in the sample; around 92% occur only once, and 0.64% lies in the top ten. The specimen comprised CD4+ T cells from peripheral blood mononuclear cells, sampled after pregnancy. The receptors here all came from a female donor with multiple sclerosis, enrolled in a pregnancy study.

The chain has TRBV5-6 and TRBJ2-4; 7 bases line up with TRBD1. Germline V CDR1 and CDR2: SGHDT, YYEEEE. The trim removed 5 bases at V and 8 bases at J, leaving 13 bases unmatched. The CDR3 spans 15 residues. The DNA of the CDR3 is TGTGCCAGCAGGTCCCTAGACAGGGAAAAGGACATTCAGTACTTC. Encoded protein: CASRSLDREKDIQYF. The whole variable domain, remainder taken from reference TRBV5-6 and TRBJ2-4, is DAGVTQSPTHLIKTRGQQVTLRCSPKSGHDTVSWYQQALGQGPQFIFQYYEEEERQRGNFPDRFSGHQFPNYSSELNVNALLLGDSALYLCASRSLDREKDIQYFGAGTRLSVL.

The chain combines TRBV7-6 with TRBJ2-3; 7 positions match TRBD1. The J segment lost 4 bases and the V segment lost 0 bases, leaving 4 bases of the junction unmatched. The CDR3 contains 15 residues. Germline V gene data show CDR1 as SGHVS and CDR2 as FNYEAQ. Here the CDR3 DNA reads TGTGCCAGCAGCTTAGCGACAGGGTCTTCAGATACGCAGTATTTT. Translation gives CASSLATGSSDTQYF. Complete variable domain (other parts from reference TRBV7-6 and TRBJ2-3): GAGVSQSPRYKVTKRGQDVALRCDPISGHVSLYWYRQALGQGPEFLTYFNYEAQQDKSGLPNDRFSAERPEGSISTLTIQRTEQRDSAMYRCASSLATGSSDTQYFGPGTRLTVL.

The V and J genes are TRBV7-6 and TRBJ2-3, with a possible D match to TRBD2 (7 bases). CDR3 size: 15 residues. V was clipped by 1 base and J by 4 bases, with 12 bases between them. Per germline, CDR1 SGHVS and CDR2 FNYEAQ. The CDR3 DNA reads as TGTGCCAGCAGCTTAGAGGGGGGGCTCGCAGATACGCAGTATTTT. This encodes CASSLEGGLADTQYF. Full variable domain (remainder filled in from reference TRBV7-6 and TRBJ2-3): GAGVSQSPRYKVTKRGQDVALRCDPISGHVSLYWYRQALGQGPEFLTYFNYEAQQDKSGLPNDRFSAERPEGSISTLTIQRTEQRDSAMYRCASSLEGGLADTQYFGPGTRLTVL.

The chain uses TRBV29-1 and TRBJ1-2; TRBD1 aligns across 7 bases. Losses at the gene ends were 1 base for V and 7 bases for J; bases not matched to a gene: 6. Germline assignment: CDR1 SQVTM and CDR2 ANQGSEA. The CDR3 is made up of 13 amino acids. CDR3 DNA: TGCAGCGTTGAAGTAACAGGGGATGCTGGCTACACCTTC. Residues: CSVEVTGDAGYTF.

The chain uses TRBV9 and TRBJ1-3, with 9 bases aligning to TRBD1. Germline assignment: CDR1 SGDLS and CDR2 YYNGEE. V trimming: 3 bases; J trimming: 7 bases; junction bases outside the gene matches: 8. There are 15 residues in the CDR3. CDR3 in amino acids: CASSAFGTGTNTIYF. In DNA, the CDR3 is TGTGCCAGCAGCGCTTTCGGGACAGGGACCAACACCATATATTTT. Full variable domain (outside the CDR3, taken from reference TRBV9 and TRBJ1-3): DSGVTQTPKHLITATGQRVTLRCSPRSGDLSVYWYQQSLDQGLQFLIQYYNGEERAKGNILERFSAQQFPDLHSELNLSSLELGDSALYFCASSAFGTGTNTIYFGEGSWLTVV.

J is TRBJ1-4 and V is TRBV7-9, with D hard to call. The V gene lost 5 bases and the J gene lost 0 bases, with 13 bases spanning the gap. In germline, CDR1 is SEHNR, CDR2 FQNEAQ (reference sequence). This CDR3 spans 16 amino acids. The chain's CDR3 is CASSLDIHATNEKLFF. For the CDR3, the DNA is TGTGCCAGCAGCCTTGACATCCATGCAACTAATGAAAAACTGTTTTTT.

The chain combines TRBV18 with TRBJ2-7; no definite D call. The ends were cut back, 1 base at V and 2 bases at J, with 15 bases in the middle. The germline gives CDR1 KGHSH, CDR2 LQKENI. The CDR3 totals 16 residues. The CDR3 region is CASSPLGQAKPYEQYF. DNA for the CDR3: TGTGCCAGCTCACCACTTGGGCAGGCAAAACCCTACGAGCAGTACTTC.

CDR3 sequence reads: CASRGQGARSSGANVLTF. CDR3 in DNA: TGTGCCAGTAGGGGACAGGGGGCGAGGTCCTCTGGGGCCAACGTCCTGACTTTC. The V and J genes are TRBV19 and TRBJ2-6, with 12 bases matching TRBD1. J was trimmed by 0 bases and V by 6 bases; bases with no gene match: 6. This CDR3 region has 18 residues. From germline, CDR1 is LNHDA and CDR2 SQIVND (reference sequence).

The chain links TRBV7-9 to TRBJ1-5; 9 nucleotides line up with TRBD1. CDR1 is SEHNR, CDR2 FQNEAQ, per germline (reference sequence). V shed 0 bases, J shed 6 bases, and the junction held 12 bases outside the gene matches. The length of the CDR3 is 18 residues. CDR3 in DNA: TGTGCCAGCAGCTTAGCACGTCCCGGGACAGGGATCGGTCAGCCCCAGCATTTT. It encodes CASSLARPGTGIGQPQHF. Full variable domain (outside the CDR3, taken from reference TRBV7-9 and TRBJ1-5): DTGVSQNPRHKITKRGQNVTFRCDPISEHNRLYWYRQTLGQGPEFLTYFQNEAQLEKSRLLSDRFSAERPKGSFSTLEIQRTEQGDSAMYLCASSLARPGTGIGQPQHFGDGTRLSIL.